The sequence of this TCR beta chain was determined in a study of blood T cells in healthy people across ages (dated by TCRdb to about 2015). Regarding the complete study: In model experiments, template switching captured about one uniquely barcoded TCR beta cDNA molecule for every two T cells. To track age-related changes in TCR beta repertoire diversity, the study relied on deep sequencing normalized with unique cDNA molecular identifiers. Donors were grouped into four age groups: young (average 16 years), middle-aged (approximately 41), aged (about 59) and long-lived (about 82). To avoid experimental bias, donors of different ages were spread randomly across the sequencing lanes. The study analyzed two additional independent replicas of 1 million unique cDNA reads from the same blood draw for two donors, one aged 18 to 30 and one aged 80 or older.

Concerning this clonotype itself: What this receptor recognizes is not known. Base qualities are not recorded, but no much larger clone differs from it by a single base.

Receptor libraries were prepared by 5' RACE. Sequencing was carried out with an Illumina HiSeq 2500. A second roughly 6 to 12 cycle PCR used a sample-barcoded 5' primer and a J-beta primer mix. Each TCR beta cDNA molecule received a unique molecular identifier from a template-switch 5' adaptor carrying 12 random nucleotides. Each sample yielded at least 2.5 million CDR3-containing paired-end reads. First-strand cDNA synthesis was performed from all RNA using the Mint cDNA synthesis kit, with priming by a TRBC-specific oligonucleotide. Following uracil-DNA glycosylase treatment, a first 18-cycle PCR with universal primers M1SS and BC2_uni_R was performed on all cDNA. The authors processed their data as follows. For normalization, 1 million high-quality reads were randomly selected from each sample, with every read carrying a distinct molecular identifier. Instead of being binned into consensus sequences, reads with shared molecular identifiers were discarded. MiTCR, set to a Q25 quality threshold and the strictest error-elimination algorithm, was used for CDR3 identification, clonotype clustering and error correction. A nonparametric unseen species model with Euler transformation was used to estimate lower-bound total TCR beta diversity. TCRdb applied fastp at Q25 and MiXCR to the public reads, then kept only in-frame beta chains. All rows with the same CDR3 protein become a single entry with the most common DNA and genes. V and J calls and clone size were set by TCRdb, not the authors. The table for this sample lists roughly 700,000 distinct CDR3 sequences; about 32% of them were counted only once. The ten most abundant clones make up approximately 15% of the sample.

General findings and caveats noted by the study authors: A strong correlation was found between observed TCR beta diversity and the percentage of naive T cells measured by flow cytometry. The CMV infection status of donors was not known, potentially confounding age-related changes in expanded clonotypes. Compared with the aged group, the long-lived group had more naive CD4+ T cells, fewer expanded clones and increased TCR diversity, suggesting age selection. As age increased, observed TCR beta diversity per million T cells dropped in a roughly linear way, and a significant reduction was already evident by age about 36. Because profiling used bulk unsorted PBMCs, naive and antigen-experienced compartments could not be compared conclusively. Total diversity estimates from one million sequenced T cells were considered lower bounds and underestimates.

The roughly 37 donors, aged about 6 to 95 years, were systemically healthy Caucasian individuals from Russia. Each donor gave 9 to 10 milliliters of peripheral blood, collected into EDTA-treated Vacutainer tubes. Ficoll-Paque density-gradient centrifugation was used to isolate PBMCs, with at least 7 million per sample. Trizol reagent was used to extract total RNA from the PBMCs, yielding at least 5.5 micrograms per sample. Naive CD45RAhigh/CD27high T cell percentages were measured by flow cytometry on a PBMC aliquot from every donor. Measured from the cysteine to the phenylalanine, the CDR3 is 14 residues long. The read is trimmed to its CDR3 DNA, 42 bases read in frame from base 1. The germline V gene (reference sequence) specifies DFQATT as CDR1 and SNEGSKA as CDR2. V loses 1 base of germline sequence and J loses 7 bases, and the interval between the two ends is 14 bases.

Sequencing was performed on blood. This clonotype was sampled from a woman older than 75 in good health. Donor details come from another sample of the same person, matched by shared clones. Recombination connected TRBV20-1 to TRBJ1-5; no D gene can be assigned with confidence. Here is the DNA: TGCAGTGCTAGAGCGGTCGCCGGCGAGCAGCCCCAGCATTTT. Its protein is CSARAVAGEQPQHF.